Below are 28 T cell receptor beta chains sequenced from a single sample in a study of blood T cells in healthy people across ages. The authors ran a second PCR of roughly 6 to 12 cycles using a sample-barcoded 5' primer and a J-beta primer mix. From the 5' RACE reads, TCRdb called clonotypes with MiXCR, one entry per CDR3 protein. The sample lists roughly 900,000 distinct CDR3 sequences; around 28% were seen once. Input material: blood. These receptors all come from a woman aged 80 or over in good health.

This clonotype has just a few counts. A much more abundant neighbour one base away suggests this may be a read error. V gene TRBV27 combines with J gene TRBJ2-7; 10 bases are shared with TRBD2. V trimming: 8 bases; J trimming: 7 bases; junction bases outside the gene matches: 14. Germline V CDR1 and CDR2: MNHEY, SMNVEV (reference sequence). This CDR3 spans 15 amino acids. CDR3 sequence reads: CASRDASGGKNEQYF. The DNA for the CDR3 is TGTGCCAGCCGAGACGCTAGCGGGGGAAAGAATGAGCAGTACTTC.

Worth noting for this clonotype: This may stem from a read error, because a much larger clone lies one nucleotide away. This chain joins TRBV7-2 and TRBJ2-1; D gene uncertain. The CDR3 is 12 amino acids. Per the germline V gene, CDR1 is SGHTA and CDR2 is FQGNSA. Trimming shortened V by 3 bases and J by 13 bases, and 13 bases separated the two germline ends. The DNA of the CDR3 is TGTGCCAGCAGCTTTAGCTTTGAGACCCAGTTCTTC. It codes for CASSFSFETQFF.

This clonotype has a handful of counts. A much more abundant neighbour one base away suggests this may be a read error. In DNA, the CDR3 is TGTCCCAGCAGCTCTTGGACAGGCTATGGCTACACCTTC. Translating it yields CPSSSWTGYGYTF. The rearrangement joins TRBV7-2 to TRBJ1-2; 7 bases fit TRBD1. CDR1 and CDR2 from the germline V gene are SGHTA and FQGNSA. This CDR3 is 13 amino acids long.

The chain carries TRBV2 and TRBJ1-2; possible D gene TRBD1, 6 bases. V lost 6 bases to trimming and J lost 0 bases, with 14 bases between them. Per the germline V gene, CDR1 is SNHLY and CDR2 is FYNNEI. The CDR3 extends over 15 amino acids. The CDR3 region is CASSSTGNTNYGYTF. The CDR3, as DNA: TGTGCCAGCAGCTCAACAGGGAACACTAACTATGGCTACACCTTC.

At least ten counts were recorded for this clonotype. The chain uses TRBV6-2 or TRBV6-3 and TRBJ2-1, with 11 bases fitting TRBD2. This CDR3 comprises 15 residues. Germline CDR1 is MNHEY and CDR2 is SVGEGT. With 6 bases clipped from V and 6 bases from J, the junction kept 7 bases outside the gene matches. CDR3 nucleotides: TGTGCCAGCAGATTGACTAGCGGGGCAATCAATGAGCAGTTCTTC. As protein: CASRLTSGAINEQFF.

This clonotype showed up many times. The chain carries TRBV4-1 and TRBJ1-2; D is ambiguous. V was trimmed by 0 bases and J by 6 bases, leaving 11 bases between them. CDR3 length: 14 amino acids. The germline gives CDR1 MGHRA, CDR2 YSYEKL. The CDR3 here is CASSQDPGKNGYTF. CDR3 bases: TGCGCCAGCAGCCAAGACCCGGGGAAGAATGGCTACACCTTC.

The J gene is TRBJ2-7, the V gene TRBV20-1; D may be TRBD1 (6 bases). The last part of the DNA fits TRBJ2-5 better; the J call may be wrong. This CDR3 is built from 13 residues. The germline V gene has CDR1 DFQATT and CDR2 SNEGSKA (reference sequence). The CDR3 is CSAPEGGMETQYF. The CDR3 coding sequence is TGCAGTGCACCCGAAGGGGGAATGGAGACCCAGTACTTC.

In this sample, this clonotype turned up many times. V usage is TRBV7-2 and J usage is TRBJ2-5; no reliable D call. Looked up from germline, CDR1 is SGHTA and CDR2 is FQGNSA. Trimming cost V 2 bases and J 3 bases, with 13 bases left between them. The CDR3 totals 15 residues. The DNA for the CDR3 is TGTGCCAGCAGCTTACACCTGAGTAGGGAAGAGACCCAGTACTTC. Translation: CASSLHLSREETQYF.

This clonotype came up many times. The CDR3 protein is CASSLMGLSYNEQFF. CDR3 in DNA: TGTGCCAGCAGCTTAATGGGGTTGTCCTACAATGAGCAGTTCTTC. The chain uses TRBV7-9 and TRBJ2-1; no clear D. Germline V gene lookup returns CDR1 SEHNR and CDR2 FQNEAQ (reference sequence). V was trimmed by 2 bases and J by 1 base, leaving 9 bases between them. The CDR3 has 15 residues.

This clonotype was seen more than once but under ten times. The chain recombines TRBV20-1 with TRBJ1-6; possibly TRBD1 for D (6 bases). The CDR3 is 17 amino acids. Trimming took 0 bases from V and 0 from J, leaving 12 bases between them. The germline CDR1 and CDR2 sequences are DFQATT and SNEGSKA (reference sequence). The CDR3 is CSARETGTSSYNSPLHF. CDR3 nucleotide sequence: TGCAGTGCTAGAGAAACAGGGACCAGCTCCTATAATTCACCCCTCCACTTT.

Remarks on this clonotype: A junction end diverges from the germline sequence, so it may reflect a read error. The genes are TRBV18 and TRBJ2-7; tentatively, D is TRBD1 (6 bases). Germline loops: CDR1 KGHSH, CDR2 LQKENI. The CDR3 runs 12 residues. As DNA, the CDR3 is TGTGCCAGCTCGCCACAGGGACACGAGCAGTACTTC. Translating gives CASSPQGHEQYF.

V gene TRBV7-9 combines with J gene TRBJ1-2; 12 bases line up with TRBD1. CDR3 length equals 15 residues. The ends lost 0 bases at V and 7 bases at J; junction bases unmatched: 3. Germline V gives CDR1 SEHNR, CDR2 FQNEAQ (reference sequence). The CDR3 protein is CASSLAGTGGFGYTF. The CDR3 bases are TGTGCCAGCAGCTTAGCCGGGACAGGGGGCTTTGGCTACACCTTC.

Turning to this clonotype: A read error may explain this, as a much larger clone is one base away. CDR3 residues: CSVDSWGQSSNYGYTF. As DNA, the CDR3 is TGCAGCGTTGATAGTTGGGGACAGTCCTCTAACTATGGCTACACCTTC. The rearrangement uses TRBV29-1 and TRBJ1-2, with 7 bases that match TRBD1. The V gene's germline CDR1 is SQVTM and CDR2 ANQGSEA. The CDR3 loop spans 16 amino acids. V gave up 3 bases and J gave up 0 bases; unmatched junction bases: 10.

This clonotype has only a few counts. This chain joins TRBV29-1 and TRBJ2-2, with D uncertain. This CDR3 spans 15 amino acids. V was trimmed by 4 bases and J by 7 bases, leaving 19 bases between them. The germline V gene encodes CDR1 SQVTM and CDR2 ANQGSEA. This chain's CDR3 is CSVVGQAGWSGELFF. DNA for the CDR3: TGCAGCGTTGTCGGGCAGGCCGGATGGAGCGGGGAGCTGTTTTTT.

This clonotype was counted ten times or more. This chain joins TRBV13 and TRBJ2-1; 16 bases match TRBD2. Trimming took 1 base from V and 8 from J; bases not matched to a gene: 8. The CDR3 loop spans 18 amino acids. The V gene's germline CDR1 is PRHDT and CDR2 FYEKMQ (reference sequence). CDR3 DNA sequence: TGTGCCAGCAGCTTAGTCGGGACTAGCGGGGGGGCTTTTCATGAGCAGTTCTTC. It translates to CASSLVGTSGGAFHEQFF.

This clonotype was found many times. V is TRBV20-1 and J is TRBJ2-4; D gene uncertain. The CDR3 spans 14 residues. Germline assignment: CDR1 DFQATT and CDR2 SNEGSKA (reference sequence). Trimming shortened V by 3 bases and J by 6 bases, and 15 bases separated the two germline ends. In nucleotides, the CDR3 is TGCAGTGCTAGCCGAATACGGGCTGTAAACATTCAGTACTTC. Translated: CSASRIRAVNIQYF.

The rearrangement joins TRBV5-6 to TRBJ1-1, with 8 positions matching TRBD1. The CDR3 consists of 16 residues. The trim removed 2 bases at V and 7 bases at J, leaving 13 bases unmatched. Germline assignment: CDR1 SGHDT and CDR2 YYEEEE. CDR3: CASSFGTGGFVGEAFF. CDR3 DNA: TGTGCCAGCAGCTTTGGAACAGGGGGGTTCGTCGGTGAAGCTTTCTTT.

The chain is built from TRBV20-1 and TRBJ1-1, with 11 bases matching TRBD1. CDR1 and CDR2 from the germline V gene are DFQATT and SNEGSKA (reference sequence). This CDR3 spans 15 amino acids. With 3 bases clipped from V and 4 bases from J, the junction kept 7 bases outside the gene matches. The CDR3 region is CSASYGDRGFTEAFF. In DNA, the CDR3 is TGCAGTGCTAGTTACGGGGACAGGGGGTTCACTGAAGCTTTCTTT.

This clonotype was seen a few times. This chain uses TRBV7-2 with TRBJ1-5, with D perhaps matching TRBD1 (6 bases). Germline assignment: CDR1 SGHTA and CDR2 FQGNSA. V was pared by 2 bases and J by 4 bases, with 15 bases between. The length of the CDR3 is 16 residues. CDR3 in amino acids: CASSLIMGARNQPQHF. The CDR3 nucleotides read TGTGCCAGCAGCTTAATCATGGGGGCTCGAAATCAGCCCCAGCATTTT.

The table lists this clonotype with many counts. J is TRBJ2-7 and V is TRBV7-2; 7 bases align to TRBD1. The length of the CDR3 is 12 residues. Germline lookup yields CDR1 SGHTA and CDR2 FQGNSA. J lost 8 bases, V lost 4 bases, and 5 bases had no gene match. Here the CDR3 DNA reads TGTGCCAGCAGCTCCGGGACAGCACAGCAGTACTTC. Its protein is CASSSGTAQQYF. Combining the CDR3 with reference TRBV7-2 and TRBJ2-7 gives the whole variable domain GAGVSQSPSNKVTEKGKDVELRCDPISGHTALYWYRQSLGQGLEFLIYFQGNSAPDKSGLPSDRFSAERTGGSVSTLTIQRTQQEDSAVYLCASSSGTAQQYFGPGTRLTVT.

The chain links TRBV2 to TRBJ2-1; TRBD2 is a possible D gene (5 bases). CDR1 and CDR2 (germline): SNHLY, FYNNEI. V lost 4 bases and J 8 bases, leaving 12 bases between the germline ends. The CDR3 sequence is 13 residues long. This CDR3 is CASSGTSRDEQFF. DNA for the CDR3: TGTGCCAGCAGTGGCACTAGTAGAGATGAGCAGTTCTTC. Full variable domain (outside the CDR3, taken from reference TRBV2 and TRBJ2-1): EPEVTQTPSHQVTQMGQEVILRCVPISNHLYFYWYRQILGQKVEFLVSFYNNEISEKSEIFDDQFSVERPDGSNFTLKIRSTKLEDSAMYFCASSGTSRDEQFFGPGTRLTVL.

This clonotype was counted at least ten times. The chain is built from TRBV6-5 and TRBJ2-3, with D perhaps TRBD1 (6 bases). The CDR3 is 14 residues long. Trimming took 0 bases from V and 6 from J, leaving 10 bases between them. The germline V gene has CDR1 MNHEY and CDR2 SVGAGI. CDR3 amino acids: CASSYSQGWDTQYF. The CDR3 coding sequence is TGTGCCAGCAGTTACTCACAGGGATGGGATACGCAGTATTTT.

The gene calls are TRBV11-2 and TRBJ2-7; 8 bases map to TRBD2. Germline CDR1 is SGHAT and CDR2 is FQNNGV. V lost 3 bases, J lost 1 base, and 5 bases stayed unmatched. This CDR3 has 15 residues. As DNA, the CDR3 is TGTGCCAGCAGCTTTACTAGCGGCGAATCCTACGAGCAGTACTTC. It codes for CASSFTSGESYEQYF. The full variable domain, with the rest looked up from reference TRBV11-2 and TRBJ2-7, is EAGVAQSPRYKIIEKRQSVAFWCNPISGHATLYWYQQILGQGPKLLIQFQNNGVVDDSQLPKDRFSAERLKGVDSTLKIQPAKLEDSAVYLCASSFTSGESYEQYFGPGTRLTVT.

There are many counts of this clonotype. This sequence joins TRBV7-2 and TRBJ2-7; possible D gene TRBD2, 6 bases. This CDR3 is 13 amino acids long. In germline, CDR1 is SGHTA, CDR2 FQGNSA. Trimming took 7 bases from V and 6 from J, leaving 16 bases between them. The CDR3 DNA reads TGTGCCAGCAAGCTTCGGGGGTCTAGCGAGCAGTACTTC. Protein sequence: CASKLRGSSEQYF.

This clonotype was seen repeatedly, ten times or more. The genes are TRBV6-5 and TRBJ2-7; D perhaps matches TRBD1 (6 bases). Trimming cost V 5 bases and J 2 bases, with 13 bases left between them. CDR1 is MNHEY, CDR2 SVGAGI, per germline. This CDR3 contains 14 residues. CDR3 in DNA: TGTGCCAGCAGTCAGGACAGTGGGGCCTACGAGCAGTACTTC. It translates to CASSQDSGAYEQYF.

The chain carries TRBV5-5 and TRBJ2-1; tentatively, D is TRBD2 (6 bases). CDR1 and CDR2 (germline): SGHKS, YYEKEE (reference sequence). V lost 1 base to trimming and J lost 1 base, with 15 bases between them. The CDR3 is 17 amino acids. The chain's CDR3 is CASSLLGVAVSYNEQFF. The CDR3 DNA is TGTGCCAGCAGCTTGCTCGGGGTAGCGGTTTCCTACAATGAGCAGTTCTTC.

In this sample, this clonotype turned up many times. The chain carries TRBV12-3 or TRBV12-4 and TRBJ2-5, with D possibly matching TRBD1 (6 bases). The V gene lost 5 bases and the J gene lost 5 bases, with 12 bases spanning the gap. The length of the CDR3 is 13 residues. CDR3 in DNA: TGTGCCAGCAGTATCAGGGGAATGGAGACCCAGTACTTC. This translates into CASSIRGMETQYF.

This clonotype was observed at least ten times. The genes are TRBV6-6 and TRBJ1-5; D is ambiguous. The CDR3 is 14 residues long. V was shortened by 6 bases and J by 3 bases, with 12 bases between the two germline ends. Per germline, CDR1 MNHNY and CDR2 SVGAGI (reference sequence). The CDR3: CASRGGNYNQPQHF. The CDR3 coding sequence is TGTGCCAGCAGAGGAGGTAACTACAATCAGCCCCAGCATTTT.